The present T cell receptor (beta chain) was sequenced within a study of blood T cells in healthy people across ages. Through a sample-barcoded 5' primer and a J-beta primer mix, a second PCR was run for roughly 7 to 12 cycles. TCRdb itself ran the 5' RACE reads through MiXCR, one entry per CDR3 protein. The data show around 1,000,000 distinct CDR3 sequences, with 20% to 25% seen just once and about 0.8% held by the top ten. This clonotype was seen a few times. Germline loops: CDR1 SGHDN, CDR2 FVKESK. This CDR3 is 15 amino acids long. Trimming pared 0 bases from V and 5 bases from J, leaving 10 bases between. The same data also went into a second study, on T cells of mothers and their children.

The specimen sequenced was blood. This clonotype was obtained from a girl aged 2-10 years in good health. The chain uses TRBV14 and TRBJ1-4; D unclear. In DNA form, the CDR3 reads TGTGCCAGCAGCCAAGATTCAAGCGGCAATGAAAAACTGTTTTTT. Protein: CASSQDSSGNEKLFF.